Sequencing of this TCR beta chain was carried out in a study of STAT5B mutations in CD4+ large granular lymphocyte leukemia. Note on this clone: Its specificity is unknown.

The CDR3 has 11 residues. The germline V gene encodes CDR1 SNHLY and CDR2 FYNNEI. V gave up 5 bases and J gave up 5 bases, with 6 bases separating them. Here immunoSEQ multiplex PCR was the method, and the copy in TCRdb shows in-frame clones only, minus some. The sample shows around 28,000 clones, roughly three quarters of them seen only once. Study results and limitations: Approximately 25% of private leukemic clonotypes occurred rarely in other patients' non-leukemic repertoires.

V and J are TRBV2 and TRBJ2-5; no firm D call. This clonotype was obtained from a human donor in good health. Sequenced input: CD4+ T cells from blood buffy coats. CDR3 coding DNA: TGTGCCAGCAGTAAAGAGGAGACCCAGTACTTC. Protein sequence: CASSKEETQYF.